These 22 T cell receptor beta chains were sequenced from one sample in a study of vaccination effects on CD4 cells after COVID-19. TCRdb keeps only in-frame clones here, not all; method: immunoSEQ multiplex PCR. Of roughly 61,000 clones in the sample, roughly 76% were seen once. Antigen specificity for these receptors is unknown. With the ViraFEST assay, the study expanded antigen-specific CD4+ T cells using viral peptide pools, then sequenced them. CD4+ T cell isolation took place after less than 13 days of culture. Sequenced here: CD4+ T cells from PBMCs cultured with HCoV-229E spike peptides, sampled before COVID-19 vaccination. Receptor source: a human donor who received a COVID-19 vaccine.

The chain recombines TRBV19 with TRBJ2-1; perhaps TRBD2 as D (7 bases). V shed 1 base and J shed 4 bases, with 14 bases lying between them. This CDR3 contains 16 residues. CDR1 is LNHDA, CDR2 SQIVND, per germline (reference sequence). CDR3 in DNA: TGTGCCAGTAGTATAGTGGGGGCTAGCGGTTACAATGAGCAGTTCTTC. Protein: CASSIVGASGYNEQFF.

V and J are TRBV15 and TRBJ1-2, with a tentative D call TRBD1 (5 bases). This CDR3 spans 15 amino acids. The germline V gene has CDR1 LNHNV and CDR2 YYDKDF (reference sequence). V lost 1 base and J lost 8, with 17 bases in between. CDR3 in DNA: TGTGCCACCAGCAGAGTTACAGCGGGGGGGGACGGCTACACCTTC. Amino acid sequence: CATSRVTAGGDGYTF.

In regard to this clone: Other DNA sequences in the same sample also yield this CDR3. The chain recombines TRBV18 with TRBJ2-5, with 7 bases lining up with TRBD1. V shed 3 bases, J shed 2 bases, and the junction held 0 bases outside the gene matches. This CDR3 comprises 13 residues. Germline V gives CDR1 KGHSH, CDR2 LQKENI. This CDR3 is CASSPGQQETQYF. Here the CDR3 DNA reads TGTGCCAGCTCACCGGGACAGCAAGAGACCCAGTACTTC.

The CDR3 region has the DNA TGTGCCAGCAGTTTTCGGGGGATTCGGGAAAAACTGTTTTTT. Amino acid sequence: CASSFRGIREKLFF. The chain is built from TRBV28 and TRBJ1-4; D might be TRBD1 (5 bases). This CDR3 is 14 amino acids long. From germline, CDR1 is MDHEN and CDR2 SYDVKM. Trimming cost V 3 bases and J 8 bases, with 13 bases left between them.

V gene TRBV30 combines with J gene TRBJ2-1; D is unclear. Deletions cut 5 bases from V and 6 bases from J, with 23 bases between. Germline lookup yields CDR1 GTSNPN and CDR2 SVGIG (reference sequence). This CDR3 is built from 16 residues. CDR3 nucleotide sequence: TGTGCCTGGGATCCGCGGCACAGTGCCGGGTTCAATGAGCAGTTCTTC. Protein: CAWDPRHSAGFNEQFF.

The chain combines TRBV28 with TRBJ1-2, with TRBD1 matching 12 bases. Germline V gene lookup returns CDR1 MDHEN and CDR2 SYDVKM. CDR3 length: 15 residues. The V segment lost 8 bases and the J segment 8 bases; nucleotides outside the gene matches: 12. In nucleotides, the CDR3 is TGTGCCAGCGGGTACCCGGGACAGGGGGCTCGCGGCTACACCTTC. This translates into CASGYPGQGARGYTF.

CDR3 nucleotide sequence: TGTGCCAGCTCGAGTCCCTGGGACAGGGTAGTGAATGAGCAGTTCTTC. This gives the protein CASSSPWDRVVNEQFF. The chain recombines TRBV18 with TRBJ2-1; 9 bases are shared with TRBD1. Germline V gene lookup returns CDR1 KGHSH and CDR2 LQKENI. The CDR3 sequence is 16 residues long. Trimming took 6 bases from V and 7 from J; bases not matched to a gene: 13.

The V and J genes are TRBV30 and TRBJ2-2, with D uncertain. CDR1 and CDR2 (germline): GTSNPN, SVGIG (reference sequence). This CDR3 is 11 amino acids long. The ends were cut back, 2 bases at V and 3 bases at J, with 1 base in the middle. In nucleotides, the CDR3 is TGTGCCTGGAGTCACACCGGGGAGCTGTTTTTT. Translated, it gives CAWSHTGELFF.

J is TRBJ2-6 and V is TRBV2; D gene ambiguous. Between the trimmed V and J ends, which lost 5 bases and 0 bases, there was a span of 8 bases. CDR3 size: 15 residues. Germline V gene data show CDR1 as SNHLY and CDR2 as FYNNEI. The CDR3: CASSPHPSGANVLTF. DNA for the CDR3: TGTGCCAGCAGTCCTCATCCCTCTGGGGCCAACGTCCTGACTTTC.

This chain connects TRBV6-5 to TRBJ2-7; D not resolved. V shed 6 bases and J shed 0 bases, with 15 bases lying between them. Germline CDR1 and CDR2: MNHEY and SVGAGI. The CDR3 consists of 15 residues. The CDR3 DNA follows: TGTGCCAGCAGCTACGAGGCGCACAGCTCCTACGAGCAGTACGTC. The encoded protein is CASSYEAHSSYEQYV.

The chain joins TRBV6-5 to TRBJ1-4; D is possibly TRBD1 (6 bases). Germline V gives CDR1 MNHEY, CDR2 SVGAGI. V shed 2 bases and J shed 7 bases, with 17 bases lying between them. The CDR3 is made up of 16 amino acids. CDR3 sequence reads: CASSYNIGGRSEKLFF. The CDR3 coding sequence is TGTGCCAGCAGTTACAACATAGGGGGGCGAAGTGAAAAACTGTTTTTT.

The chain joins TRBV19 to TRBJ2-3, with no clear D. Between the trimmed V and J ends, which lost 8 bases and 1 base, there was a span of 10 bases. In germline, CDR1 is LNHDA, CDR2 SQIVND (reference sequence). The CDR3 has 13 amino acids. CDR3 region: CASEGRGTDTQYF. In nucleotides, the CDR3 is TGTGCCAGTGAAGGACGGGGCACAGATACGCAGTATTTT.

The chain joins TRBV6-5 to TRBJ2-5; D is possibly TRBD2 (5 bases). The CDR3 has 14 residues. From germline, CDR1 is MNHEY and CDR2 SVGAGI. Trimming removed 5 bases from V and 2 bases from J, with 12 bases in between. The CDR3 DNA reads TGTGCCAGCAGTACCCCCTGGGAGCAAGAGACCCAGTACTTC. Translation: CASSTPWEQETQYF.

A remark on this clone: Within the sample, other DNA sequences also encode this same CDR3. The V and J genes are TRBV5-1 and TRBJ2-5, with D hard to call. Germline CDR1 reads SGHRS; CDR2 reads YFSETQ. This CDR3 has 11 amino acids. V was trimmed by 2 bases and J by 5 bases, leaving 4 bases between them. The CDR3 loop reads CASSLRETQYF. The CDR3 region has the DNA TGCGCCAGCAGCTTACGGGAGACCCAGTACTTC.

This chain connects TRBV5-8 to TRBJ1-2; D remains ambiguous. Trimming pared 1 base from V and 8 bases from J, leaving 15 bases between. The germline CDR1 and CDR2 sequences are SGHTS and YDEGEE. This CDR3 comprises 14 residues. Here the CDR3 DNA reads TGTGCCAGCAGCTTGATCACGATAGGCGGAGGCTACACCTTC. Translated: CASSLITIGGGYTF.

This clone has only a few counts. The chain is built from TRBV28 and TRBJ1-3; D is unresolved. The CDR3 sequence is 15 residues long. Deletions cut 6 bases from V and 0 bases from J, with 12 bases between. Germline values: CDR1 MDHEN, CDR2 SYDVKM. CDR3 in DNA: TGTGCCAGCAGAGACTCGGAGAGCTCTGGAAACACCATATATTTT. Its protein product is CASRDSESSGNTIYF.

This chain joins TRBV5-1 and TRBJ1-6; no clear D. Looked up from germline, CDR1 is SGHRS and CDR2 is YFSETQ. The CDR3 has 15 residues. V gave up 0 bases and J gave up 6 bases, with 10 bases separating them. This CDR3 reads CASSLGAEPNSPLHF. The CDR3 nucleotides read TGCGCCAGCAGCTTGGGCGCAGAGCCTAATTCACCCCTCCACTTT.

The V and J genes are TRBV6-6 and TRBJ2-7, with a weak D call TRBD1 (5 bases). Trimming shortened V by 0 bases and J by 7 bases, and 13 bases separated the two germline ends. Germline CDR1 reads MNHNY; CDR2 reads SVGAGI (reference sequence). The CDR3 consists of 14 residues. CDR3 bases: TGTGCCAGCAGTTACTCGAAAGGGGTAGGGGAGCAGTACGTC. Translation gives CASSYSKGVGEQYV.

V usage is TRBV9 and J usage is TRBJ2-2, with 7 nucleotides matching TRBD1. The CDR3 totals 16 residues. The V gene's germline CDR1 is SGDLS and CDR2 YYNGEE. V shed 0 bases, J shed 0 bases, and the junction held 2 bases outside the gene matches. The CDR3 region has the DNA TGTGCCAGCAGCGTAGGCGACAGGGCGAACACCGGGGAGCTGTTTTTT. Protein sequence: CASSVGDRANTGELFF.

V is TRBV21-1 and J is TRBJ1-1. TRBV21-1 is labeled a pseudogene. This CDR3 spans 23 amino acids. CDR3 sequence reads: CASSKEAYKRGRRDKIMNTEAFF. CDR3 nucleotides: TGTGCCAGCAGCAAAGAGGCGTACAAACGGGGGAGGAGGGACAAGATAATGAACACTGAAGCTTTCTTT.

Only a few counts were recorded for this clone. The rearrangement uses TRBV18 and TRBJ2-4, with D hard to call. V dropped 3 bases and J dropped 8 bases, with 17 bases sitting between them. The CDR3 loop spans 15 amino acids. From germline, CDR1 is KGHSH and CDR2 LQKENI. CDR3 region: CASSPSGALAHIQYF. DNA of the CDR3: TGTGCCAGCTCACCCTCAGGAGCCCTCGCCCACATTCAGTACTTC.

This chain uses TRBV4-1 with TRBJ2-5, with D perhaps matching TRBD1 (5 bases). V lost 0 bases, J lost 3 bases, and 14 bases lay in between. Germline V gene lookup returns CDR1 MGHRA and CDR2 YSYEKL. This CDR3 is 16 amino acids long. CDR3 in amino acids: CASSQEPRQGEETQYF. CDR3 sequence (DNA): TGCGCCAGCAGCCAAGAACCCCGCCAGGGTGAAGAGACCCAGTACTTC.